Detailed here is one T cell receptor (beta chain). This entry comes from a study of blood T cell repertoires in COVID-19. Overall study: The cDNA or gDNA used as material had been derived from T cells, B-cell-depleted T cells, or PBMCs.

TCRdb's copy holds only in-frame clones and misses some; the assay was immunoSEQ multiplex PCR. The sample gives around 270,000 clones, around 89% of which show up once; roughly 5.1% is in the top ten. The V end lost 10 bases, the J end lost 2 bases, and 8 bases lay between the germline ends. The CDR3 runs to 12 residues. CDR1 SEHNR and CDR2 FQNEAQ come from the germline V gene (reference sequence). This chain joins TRBV7-9 and TRBJ2-2; D is ambiguous. The source material was peripheral blood. The TCR sequence derives from a man aged 35 to 55 with acute or convalescent COVID-19. The CDR3 reads CATTFNTGELFF. DNA of the CDR3: TGTGCCACGACATTCAACACCGGGGAGCTGTTTTTT. The full variable domain, its missing parts supplied by reference TRBV7-9 and TRBJ2-2, is DTGVSQNPRHKITKRGQNVTFRCDPISEHNRLYWYRQTLGQGPEFLTYFQNEAQLEKSRLLSDRFSAERPKGSFSTLEIQRTEQGDSAMYLCATTFNTGELFFGEGSRLTVL.